The present TCR beta chain was sequenced within a study of blood T cell repertoires in COVID-19. Study as a whole: Acute and convalescent COVID-19 specimens originated in the United States, Italy and Spain. The cDNA or gDNA used as material had been derived from T cells, B-cell-depleted T cells, or PBMCs.

Seattle enrolled patients during active infection and tracked them longitudinally. Sequencing was performed with immunoSEQ multiplex PCR; in TCRdb, only in-frame clones are kept and a portion is missing. Of 300,000 to 400,000 clones listed, approximately 86% are singletons. Per the germline V gene, CDR1 is MNHEY and CDR2 is SVGAGI. CDR3 length: 14 residues. Trimming pared 3 bases from V and 4 bases from J, leaving 12 bases between. Sequenced material: peripheral blood. This chain connects TRBV6-5 to TRBJ1-2, with D perhaps matching TRBD1 (6 bases). This receptor was identified in a man in his thirties or forties with COVID-19, enrolled during active disease. Written as DNA, the CDR3 is TGTGCCAGCAGTTATGGGGGGGCCGCCTATGGCTACACCTTC. This codes for CASSYGGAAYGYTF.